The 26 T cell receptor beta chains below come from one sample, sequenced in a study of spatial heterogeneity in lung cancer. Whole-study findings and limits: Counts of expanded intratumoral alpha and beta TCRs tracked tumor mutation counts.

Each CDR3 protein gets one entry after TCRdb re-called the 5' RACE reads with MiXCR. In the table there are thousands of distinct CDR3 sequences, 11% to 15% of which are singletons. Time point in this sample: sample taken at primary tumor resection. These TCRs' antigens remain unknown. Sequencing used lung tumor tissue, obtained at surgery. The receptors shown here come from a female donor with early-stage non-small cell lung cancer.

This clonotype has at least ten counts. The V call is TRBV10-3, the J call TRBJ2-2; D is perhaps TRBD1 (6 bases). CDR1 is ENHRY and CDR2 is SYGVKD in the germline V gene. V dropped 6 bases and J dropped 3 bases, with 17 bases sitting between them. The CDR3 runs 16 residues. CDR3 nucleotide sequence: TGTGCCATCAGGGAAAATAAACAGGGTTACACCGGGGAGCTGTTTTTT. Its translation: CAIRENKQGYTGELFF.

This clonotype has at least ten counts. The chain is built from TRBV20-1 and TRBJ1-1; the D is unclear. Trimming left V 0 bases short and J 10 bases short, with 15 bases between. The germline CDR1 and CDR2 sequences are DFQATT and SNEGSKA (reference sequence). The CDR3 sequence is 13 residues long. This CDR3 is CSARDPRNAGAFF. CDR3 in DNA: TGCAGTGCTAGAGATCCGAGGAACGCTGGAGCTTTCTTT.

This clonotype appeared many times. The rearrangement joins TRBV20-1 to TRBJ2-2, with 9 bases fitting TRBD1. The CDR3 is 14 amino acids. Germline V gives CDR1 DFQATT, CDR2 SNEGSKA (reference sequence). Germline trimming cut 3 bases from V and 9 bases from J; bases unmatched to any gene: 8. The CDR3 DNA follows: TGCAGTGCTAGTGGGACAGGGCTCAACAGGGAGCTGTTTTTT. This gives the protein CSASGTGLNRELFF.

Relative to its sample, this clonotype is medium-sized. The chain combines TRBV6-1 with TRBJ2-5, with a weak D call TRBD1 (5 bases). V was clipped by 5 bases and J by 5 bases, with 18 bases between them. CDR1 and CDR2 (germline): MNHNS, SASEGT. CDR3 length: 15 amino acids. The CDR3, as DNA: TGTGCCAGCAGTTCACACGACAGAGACCTTGAGACCCAGTACTTC. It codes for CASSSHDRDLETQYF.

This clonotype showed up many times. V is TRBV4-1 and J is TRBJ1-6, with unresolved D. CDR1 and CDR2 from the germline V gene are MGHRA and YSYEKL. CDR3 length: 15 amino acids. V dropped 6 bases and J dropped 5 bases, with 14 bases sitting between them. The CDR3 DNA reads TGCGCCAGCAGGAGGTCCCCACGGGATAATTCACCCCTCCACTTT. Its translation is CASRRSPRDNSPLHF.

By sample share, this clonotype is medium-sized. The DNA for the CDR3 is TGTGCCATCAGTGAGAAAATCACAGATACGCAGTATTTT. Its translation is CAISEKITDTQYF. The J gene is TRBJ2-3, the V gene TRBV10-3; D unresolved. Germline loops: CDR1 ENHRY, CDR2 SYGVKD. The CDR3 covers 13 residues. Trimming cost V 2 bases and J 2 bases, with 5 bases left between them.

The CDR3 DNA reads as TGTGCCAGCGTCGAGGAGGGGGAAGAGACCCAGTACTTC. It is translated as CASVEEGEETQYF. This sequence joins TRBV12-3 or TRBV12-4 and TRBJ2-5, with D perhaps given as TRBD1 or TRBD2 (6 bases each). Trimming removed 8 bases from V and 3 bases from J, with 13 bases in between. The CDR3 is 13 residues long.

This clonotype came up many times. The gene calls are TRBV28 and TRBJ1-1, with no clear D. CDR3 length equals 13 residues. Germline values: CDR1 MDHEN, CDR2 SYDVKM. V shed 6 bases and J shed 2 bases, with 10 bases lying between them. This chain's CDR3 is CASRDTGNTEAFF. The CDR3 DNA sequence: TGTGCCAGCAGAGACACGGGAAACACTGAAGCTTTCTTT.

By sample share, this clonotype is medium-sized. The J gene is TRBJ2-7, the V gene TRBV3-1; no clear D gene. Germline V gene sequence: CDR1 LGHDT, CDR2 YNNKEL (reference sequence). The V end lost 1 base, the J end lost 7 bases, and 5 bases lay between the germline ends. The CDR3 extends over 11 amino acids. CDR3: CASSQVREQYF. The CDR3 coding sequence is TGTGCCAGCAGCCAAGTAAGGGAGCAGTACTTC.

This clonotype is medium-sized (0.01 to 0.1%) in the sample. The DNA for the CDR3 is TGTGCCAGCAGCTTAGTGTTTGAACAGCCCCAGCATTTT. This translates into CASSLVFEQPQHF. The chain carries TRBV7-8 and TRBJ1-5, with D unclear. V was pared by 1 base and J by 7 bases, with 8 bases between. Germline V lookup: CDR1 SGHVS, CDR2 FQNEAQ. This CDR3 contains 13 residues.

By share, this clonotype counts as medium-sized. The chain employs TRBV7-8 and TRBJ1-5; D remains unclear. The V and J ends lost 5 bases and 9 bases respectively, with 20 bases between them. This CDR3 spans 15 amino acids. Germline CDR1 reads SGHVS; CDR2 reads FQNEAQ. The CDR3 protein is CASSPGREWPRPQHF. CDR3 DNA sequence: TGTGCCAGCAGCCCCGGGAGGGAATGGCCCCGGCCCCAGCATTTT. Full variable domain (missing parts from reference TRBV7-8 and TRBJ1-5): GAGVSQSPRYKVAKRGQDVALRCDPISGHVSLFWYQQALGQGPEFLTYFQNEAQLDKSGLPSDRFFAERPEGSVSTLKIQRTQQEDSAVYLCASSPGREWPRPQHFGDGTRLSIL.

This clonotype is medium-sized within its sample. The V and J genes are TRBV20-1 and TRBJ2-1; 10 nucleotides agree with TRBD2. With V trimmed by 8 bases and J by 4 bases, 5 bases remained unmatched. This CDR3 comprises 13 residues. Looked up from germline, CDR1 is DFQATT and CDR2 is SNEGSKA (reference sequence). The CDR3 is CSYLAGVYNEQFF. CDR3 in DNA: TGCAGTTACCTAGCGGGGGTTTACAATGAGCAGTTCTTC.

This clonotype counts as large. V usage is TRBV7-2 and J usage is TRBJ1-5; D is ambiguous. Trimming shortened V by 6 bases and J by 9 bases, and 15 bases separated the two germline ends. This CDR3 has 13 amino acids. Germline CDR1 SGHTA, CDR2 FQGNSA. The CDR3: CASSWTGDRPQHF. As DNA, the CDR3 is TGTGCCAGCAGTTGGACTGGGGATCGGCCCCAGCATTTT. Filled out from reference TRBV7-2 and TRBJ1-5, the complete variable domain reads GAGVSQSPSNKVTEKGKDVELRCDPISGHTALYWYRQSLGQGLEFLIYFQGNSAPDKSGLPSDRFSAERTGGSVSTLTIQRTQQEDSAVYLCASSWTGDRPQHFGDGTRLSIL.

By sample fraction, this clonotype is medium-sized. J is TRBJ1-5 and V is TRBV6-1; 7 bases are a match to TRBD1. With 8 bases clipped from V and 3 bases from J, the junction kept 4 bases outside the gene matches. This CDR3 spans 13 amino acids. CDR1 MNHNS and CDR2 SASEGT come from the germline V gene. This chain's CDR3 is CASGQGVNQPQHF. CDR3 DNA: TGTGCCAGCGGCCAGGGGGTCAATCAGCCCCAGCATTTT.

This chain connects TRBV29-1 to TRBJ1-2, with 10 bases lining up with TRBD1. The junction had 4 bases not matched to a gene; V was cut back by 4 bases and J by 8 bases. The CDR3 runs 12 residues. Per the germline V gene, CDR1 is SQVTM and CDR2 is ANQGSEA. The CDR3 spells CSVATGGLGYTF. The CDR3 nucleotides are TGCAGCGTTGCGACAGGGGGCTTGGGCTACACCTTC.

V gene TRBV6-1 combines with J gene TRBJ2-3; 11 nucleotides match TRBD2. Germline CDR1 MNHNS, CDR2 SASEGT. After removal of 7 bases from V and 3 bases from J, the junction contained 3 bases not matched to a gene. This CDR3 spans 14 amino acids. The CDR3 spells CASILAGGTDTQYF. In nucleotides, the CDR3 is TGTGCCAGCATCCTAGCGGGGGGAACAGATACGCAGTATTTT.

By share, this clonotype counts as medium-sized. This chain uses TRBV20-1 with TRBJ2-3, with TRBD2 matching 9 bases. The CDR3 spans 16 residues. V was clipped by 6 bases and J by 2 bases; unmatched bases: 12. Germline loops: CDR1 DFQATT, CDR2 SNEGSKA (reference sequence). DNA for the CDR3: TGCAGTGCCGCTTCCCCCCTAGCGGGGTACACAGATACGCAGTATTTT. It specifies CSAASPLAGYTDTQYF.

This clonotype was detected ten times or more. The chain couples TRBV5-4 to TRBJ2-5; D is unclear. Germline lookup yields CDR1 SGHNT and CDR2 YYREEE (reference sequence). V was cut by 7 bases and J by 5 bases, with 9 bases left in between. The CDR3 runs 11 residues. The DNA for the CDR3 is TGTGCCAGCCGGTATGGTGAGACCCAGTACTTC. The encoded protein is CASRYGETQYF. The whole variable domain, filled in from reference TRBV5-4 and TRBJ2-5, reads ETGVTQSPTHLIKTRGQQVTLRCSSQSGHNTVSWYQQALGQGPQFIFQYYREEENGRGNFPPRFSGLQFPNYSSELNVNALELDDSALYLCASRYGETQYFGPGTRLLVL.

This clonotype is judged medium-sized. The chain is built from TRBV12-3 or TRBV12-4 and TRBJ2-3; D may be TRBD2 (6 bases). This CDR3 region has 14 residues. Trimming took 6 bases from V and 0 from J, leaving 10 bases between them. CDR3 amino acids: CASSRGISTDTQYF. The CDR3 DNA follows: TGTGCCAGCAGCCGGGGGATTAGCACAGATACGCAGTATTTT.

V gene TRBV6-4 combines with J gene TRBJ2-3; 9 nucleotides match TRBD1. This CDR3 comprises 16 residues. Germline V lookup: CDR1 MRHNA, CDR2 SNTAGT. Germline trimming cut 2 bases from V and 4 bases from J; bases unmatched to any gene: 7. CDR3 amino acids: CASSDGGQGGADTQYF. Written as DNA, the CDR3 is TGTGCCAGCAGTGACGGGGGACAGGGAGGCGCAGATACGCAGTATTTT.

CDR3 amino acids: CASSGQGNSPLHF. In DNA, the CDR3 is TGTGCCAGCAGTGGACAGGGAAATTCACCCCTCCACTTT. This rearrangement joins TRBV2 to TRBJ1-6, with 7 bases lining up with TRBD1. This CDR3 is built from 13 residues. Unmatched junction bases numbered 1, after V lost 4 bases and J lost 7 bases. Germline V gene sequence: CDR1 SNHLY, CDR2 FYNNEI. Looking up the rest from reference TRBV2 and TRBJ1-6 gives the full variable domain: EPEVTQTPSHQVTQMGQEVILRCVPISNHLYFYWYRQILGQKVEFLVSFYNNEISEKSEIFDDQFSVERPDGSNFTLKIRSTKLEDSAMYFCASSGQGNSPLHFGNGTRLTVT.

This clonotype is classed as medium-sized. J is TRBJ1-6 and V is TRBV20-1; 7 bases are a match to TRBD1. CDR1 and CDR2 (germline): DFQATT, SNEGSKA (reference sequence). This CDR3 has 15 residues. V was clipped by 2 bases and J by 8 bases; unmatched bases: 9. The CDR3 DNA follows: TGCAGTGCTAGAAAAGACAGGGTGGGAGATTCACCCCTCCACTTT. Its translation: CSARKDRVGDSPLHF.

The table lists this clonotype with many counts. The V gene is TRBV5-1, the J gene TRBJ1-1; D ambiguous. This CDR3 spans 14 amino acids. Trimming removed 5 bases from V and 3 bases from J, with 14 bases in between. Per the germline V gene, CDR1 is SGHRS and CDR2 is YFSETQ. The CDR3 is CASSFLGRDTEAFF. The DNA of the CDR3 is TGCGCCAGCAGTTTCCTAGGTAGGGACACTGAAGCTTTCTTT.

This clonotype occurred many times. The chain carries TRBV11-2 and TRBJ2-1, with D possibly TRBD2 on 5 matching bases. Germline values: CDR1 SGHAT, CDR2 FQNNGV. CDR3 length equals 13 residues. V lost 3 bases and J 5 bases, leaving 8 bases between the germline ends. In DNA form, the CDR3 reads TGTGCCAGCAGCTTCCTGACTAACAATGAGCAGTTCTTC. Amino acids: CASSFLTNNEQFF.

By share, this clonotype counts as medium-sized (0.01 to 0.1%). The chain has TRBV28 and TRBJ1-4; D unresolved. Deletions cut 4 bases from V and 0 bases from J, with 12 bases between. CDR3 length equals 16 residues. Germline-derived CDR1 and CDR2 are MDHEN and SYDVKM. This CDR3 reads CASSSPGITTNEKLFF. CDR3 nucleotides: TGTGCCAGCAGTTCACCCGGGATTACAACTAATGAAAAACTGTTTTTT.

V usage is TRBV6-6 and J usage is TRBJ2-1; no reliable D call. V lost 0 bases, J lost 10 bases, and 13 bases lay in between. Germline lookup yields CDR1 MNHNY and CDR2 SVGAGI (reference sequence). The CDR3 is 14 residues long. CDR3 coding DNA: TGTGCCAGCAGTTACTCTTTAGACTCCGGGGAGCAGTTCTTC. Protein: CASSYSLDSGEQFF.